The 9 T cell receptor beta chains listed next were all sequenced from one sample in a study of T cells in pancreatic ductal adenocarcinoma. TCRdb's copy holds only in-frame clones and misses some; the assay was immunoSEQ multiplex PCR. Of about 9,000 clones in the sample, over 85% were seen once. Selected pancreatic ductal adenocarcinoma patients had undergone surgery without neoadjuvant therapy. Sequenced: PBMCs. These TCRs come from a human donor with pancreatic ductal adenocarcinoma.

The chain couples TRBV2 to TRBJ1-2; 7 nucleotides agree with TRBD1. With V trimmed by 7 bases and J by 6 bases, 11 bases remained unmatched. Germline V lookup: CDR1 SNHLY, CDR2 FYNNEI. The CDR3 length is 14 residues. CDR3: CASTVTPGQHGYTF. DNA of the CDR3: TGTGCCAGCACGGTAACTCCGGGACAGCATGGCTACACCTTC.

The chain has TRBV13 and TRBJ1-2, with a weak D call TRBD1 (5 bases). Germline CDR1 reads PRHDT; CDR2 reads FYEKMQ (reference sequence). The CDR3 is 14 amino acids. With 0 bases removed from V and 6 bases from J, the gap between germline ends came to 11 bases. The CDR3 DNA follows: TGTGCCAGCAGCTTAGGGGGCAGGGAAAATGGCTACACCTTC. Amino acid sequence: CASSLGGRENGYTF.

The chain uses TRBV18 and TRBJ1-2; 7 bases agree with TRBD1. Germline loops: CDR1 KGHSH, CDR2 LQKENI. The V gene end was trimmed by 3 bases and the J gene end by 4 bases; junction bases not matched to a gene: 8. The CDR3 length is 15 residues. This CDR3 is CASSPGTVPRYGYTF. The DNA for the CDR3 is TGTGCCAGCTCACCGGGGACAGTACCTCGCTATGGCTACACCTTC.

The V and J genes are TRBV28 and TRBJ1-1; 10 bases align to TRBD1. The J segment lost 5 bases and the V segment lost 6 bases, leaving 6 bases of the junction unmatched. Germline V gene data show CDR1 as MDHEN and CDR2 as SYDVKM. The CDR3 spans 14 residues. The CDR3, as DNA: TGTGCCAGCAGCCTGGACAGGGGGGCGACTGAAGCTTTCTTT. This sequence encodes CASSLDRGATEAFF.

Only one count was recorded for this clone. The J gene is TRBJ2-2, the V gene TRBV2; D might be TRBD2 (6 bases). CDR3 length: 15 residues. Looked up from germline, CDR1 is SNHLY and CDR2 is FYNNEI. Trimming stripped 11 bases from V and 5 bases from J, with 21 bases between. CDR3 sequence: CAASSELGGTGELFF. The CDR3 nucleotides are TGTGCCGCCAGCAGTGAGCTCGGGGGAACCGGGGAGCTGTTTTTT.

V and J are TRBV2 and TRBJ2-2, with D hard to call. V was pared by 3 bases and J by 1 base, with 3 bases between. The germline CDR1 and CDR2 sequences are SNHLY and FYNNEI. This CDR3 has 13 residues. DNA of the CDR3: TGTGCCAGCAGTGATCAGAACACCGGGGAGCTGTTTTTT. Translating gives CASSDQNTGELFF.

The V gene is TRBV5-4, the J gene TRBJ1-4; D is unclear. The CDR3 extends over 13 amino acids. The germline gives CDR1 SGHNT, CDR2 YYREEE (reference sequence). Trimming pared 3 bases from V and 4 bases from J, leaving 7 bases between. The CDR3 loop reads CASSSGVNEKLFF. The CDR3 DNA sequence: TGTGCCAGCAGCTCCGGGGTTAATGAAAAACTGTTTTTT. Variable domain in full (rest from reference TRBV5-4 and TRBJ1-4): ETGVTQSPTHLIKTRGQQVTLRCSSQSGHNTVSWYQQALGQGPQFIFQYYREEENGRGNFPPRFSGLQFPNYSSELNVNALELDDSALYLCASSSGVNEKLFFGSGTQLSVL.

Here the CDR3 reads CASSLAGDQGRGEQYF. CDR3 nucleotide sequence: TGTGCCAGCAGCTTAGCAGGTGACCAGGGGCGAGGGGAGCAGTACTTC. This chain uses TRBV7-9 with TRBJ2-7; possibly TRBD1 for D (6 bases). The V gene's germline CDR1 is SEHNR and CDR2 FQNEAQ (reference sequence). Trimming left V 0 bases short and J 7 bases short, with 19 bases between. The CDR3 totals 16 residues.

V gene TRBV21-1 combines with J gene TRBJ2-2; the D call in the table, TRBD2, was not verified against the DNA. TRBV21-1 is tagged as a pseudogene. This CDR3 has 15 amino acids. The CDR3: CASSKAGLGTGELFF. The CDR3 nucleotides are TGTGCCAGCAGCAAGGCGGGTTTAGGCACCGGGGAGCTGTTTTTT.